Reported below is one TCR beta chain. The CDR3 consists of 14 residues. Trimming stripped 9 bases from V and 16 bases from J, with 28 bases between. A primer in the constant region served to generate TCR beta cDNA from about 480 ng of total RNA. Sequencing libraries for TCR beta derived from three nested multiplex PCR rounds that used slightly modified ARM-PCR. A C-beta reverse primer was combined with TRBV1-TRBV30 forward primers in the first two PCR rounds, and each round had roughly 11 cycles. TCRdb re-analysed the multiplex PCR reads in MiXCR, keeping a single row per CDR3 protein. The sample contains about 84,000 distinct CDR3 sequences, 60% to 75% of which appear only once. These data originate in a study of tumor-infiltrating lymphocytes in primary liver carcinoma. Study background: There were tumors of stage T1-T3 N0M0, each 4.2 to 10 cm across.

Co-extraction yielded RNA and DNA from about 20-30 mg of unsorted bulk tissue. The source material was liver tumor tissue from sampling region 1. This sample's subset: tumor region T1, superior pole. The V call is TRBV12-3 or TRBV12-4, the J call TRBJ2-1; TRBD1 or TRBD2 may be the D gene (5 bases each). The receptor was derived from a middle-aged man with primary liver carcinoma and hepatitis B virus infection. The CDR3, as DNA: TGTGCCAGTACTACAGGTCAGAGGGGTAATGATCAATTCTTC. It encodes CASTTGQRGNDQFF.